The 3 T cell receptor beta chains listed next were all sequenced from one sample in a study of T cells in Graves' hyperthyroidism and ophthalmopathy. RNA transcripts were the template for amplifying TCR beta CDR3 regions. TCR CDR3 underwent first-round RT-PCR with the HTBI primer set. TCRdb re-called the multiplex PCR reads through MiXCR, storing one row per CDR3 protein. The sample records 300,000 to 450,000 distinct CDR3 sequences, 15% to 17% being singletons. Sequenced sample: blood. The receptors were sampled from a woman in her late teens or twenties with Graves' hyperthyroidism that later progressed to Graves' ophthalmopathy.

CDR3 bases: TGTGCCAGCAGCCAAGATCTTGGCAGCAAGCAAGAGACCCAGTACTTC. Protein sequence: CASSQDLGSKQETQYF. The chain uses TRBV4-2 and TRBJ2-5; no firm D call. Trimming shortened V by 0 bases and J by 2 bases, and 13 bases separated the two germline ends. Germline V gives CDR1 LGHNA, CDR2 YNFKEQ. This CDR3 comprises 16 residues.

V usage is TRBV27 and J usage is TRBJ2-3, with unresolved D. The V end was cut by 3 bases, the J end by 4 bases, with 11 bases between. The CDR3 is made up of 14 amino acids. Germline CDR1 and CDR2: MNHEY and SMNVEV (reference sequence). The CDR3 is CASSFVGLPDTQYF. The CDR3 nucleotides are TGTGCCAGCAGTTTTGTTGGGTTGCCAGATACGCAGTATTTT.

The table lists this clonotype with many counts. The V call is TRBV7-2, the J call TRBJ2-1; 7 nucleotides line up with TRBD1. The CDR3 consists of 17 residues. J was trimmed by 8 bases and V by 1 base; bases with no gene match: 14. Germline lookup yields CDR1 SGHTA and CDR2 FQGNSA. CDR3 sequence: CASSLVGRDRRGDEQFF. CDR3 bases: TGTGCCAGCAGCTTAGTAGGTAGGGACAGAAGAGGGGATGAGCAGTTCTTC.